The source of this T cell receptor beta chain is a study of blood T cell repertoires in COVID-19. CDR3 length: 16 residues. V lost 0 bases to trimming and J lost 1 base; unmatched junction nucleotides: 6. Germline V gene lookup returns CDR1 SGHRS and CDR2 YFSETQ. Libraries were prepared by immunoSEQ multiplex PCR; TCRdb keeps only in-frame clonotypes and omits some of them. This table holds 150,000 or so clones, around 81% found once. This clone appeared once. The chain joins TRBV5-1 to TRBJ1-1; the match to TRBD1 covers 7 bases. This clonotype was obtained from a man between 60 and 75 years old with active or convalescent COVID-19. The sample consisted of peripheral blood. CDR3 loop: CASSLVVTGPNTEAFF. As DNA, the CDR3 is TGCGCCAGCAGCTTGGTGGTGACAGGGCCGAACACTGAAGCTTTCTTT.